The T cell receptor (beta chain) described here comes from a study of OX40 agonist ivuxolimab in advanced cancers. Whole-study context: Of the participants, over 30% had some prior anti-PD-1, anti-PD-L1 or anti-CTLA-4 therapy, which was allowed. Whole-study results and caveats: There was clonal expansion of CD4+ and CD8+ blood T cells by week 6 at 0.1 to 3.0 mg/kg.

About this clone: Its antigen is unidentified.

Autoimmune disease history or systemic immunosuppression meant exclusion. Germline V lookup: CDR1 SGHTA, CDR2 FQGTGA. Trimming removed 4 bases at V and 1 base at J, with 12 bases between. This CDR3 is 15 amino acids long. The data were produced by immunoSEQ multiplex PCR, yet TCRdb's version contains in-frame clones alone and is incomplete. The sample has fewer than 100,000 clones, around 85% seen once. The sequence derives from an adult with an advanced solid tumor such as melanoma, head and neck, liver or kidney cancer. The source material was CD4+ or CD8+ T cells sorted from blood, sampled in a trial of the OX40 agonist ivuxolimab. The V gene is TRBV7-3, the J gene TRBJ2-3, with D perhaps matching TRBD2 (5 bases). The DNA of the CDR3 is TGTGCCAGCAGCTCCCGTTCCGGGGGCACAGATACGCAGTATTTT. Its translation: CASSSRSGGTDTQYF.